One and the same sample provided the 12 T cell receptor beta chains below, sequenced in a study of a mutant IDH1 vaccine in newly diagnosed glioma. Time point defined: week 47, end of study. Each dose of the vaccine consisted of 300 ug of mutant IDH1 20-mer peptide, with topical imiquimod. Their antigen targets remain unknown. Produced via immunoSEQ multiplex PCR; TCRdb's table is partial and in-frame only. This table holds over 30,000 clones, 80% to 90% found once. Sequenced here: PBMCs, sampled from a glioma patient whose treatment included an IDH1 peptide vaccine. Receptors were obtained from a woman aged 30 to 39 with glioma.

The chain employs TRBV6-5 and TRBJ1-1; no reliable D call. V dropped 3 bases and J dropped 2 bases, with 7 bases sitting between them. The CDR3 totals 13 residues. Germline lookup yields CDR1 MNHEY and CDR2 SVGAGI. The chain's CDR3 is CASSYTVNTEAFF. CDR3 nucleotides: TGTGCCAGCAGTTATACGGTCAACACTGAAGCTTTCTTT.

The CDR3 DNA sequence: TGTGCCAGCAGTTACATGACTTCACCACCCCGCGAGCAGTACTTC. This codes for CASSYMTSPPREQYF. The V call is TRBV6-5, the J call TRBJ2-7; D not certain. CDR1 MNHEY and CDR2 SVGAGI come from the germline V gene. The length of the CDR3 is 15 residues. V was shortened by 2 bases and J by 6 bases, with 17 bases between the two germline ends.

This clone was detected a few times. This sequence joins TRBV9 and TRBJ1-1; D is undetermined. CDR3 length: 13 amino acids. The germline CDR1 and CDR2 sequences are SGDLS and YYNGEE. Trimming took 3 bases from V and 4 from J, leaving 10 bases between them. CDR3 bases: TGTGCCAGCAGCGGAGGTTGGGGCACTGAAGCTTTCTTT. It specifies CASSGGWGTEAFF.

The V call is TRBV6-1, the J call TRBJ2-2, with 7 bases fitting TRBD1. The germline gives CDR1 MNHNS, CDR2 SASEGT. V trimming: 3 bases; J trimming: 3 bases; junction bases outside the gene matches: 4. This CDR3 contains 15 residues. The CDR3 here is CASSEQGVDTGELFF. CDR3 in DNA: TGTGCCAGCAGTGAGCAGGGGGTAGACACCGGGGAGCTGTTTTTT.

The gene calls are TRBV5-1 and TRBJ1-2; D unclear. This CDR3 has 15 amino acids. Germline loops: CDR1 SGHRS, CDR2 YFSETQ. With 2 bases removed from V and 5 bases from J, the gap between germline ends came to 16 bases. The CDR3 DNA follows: TGCGCCAGCAGCTTATTGGTCGGAGGACTATATGGCTACACCTTC. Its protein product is CASSLLVGGLYGYTF.

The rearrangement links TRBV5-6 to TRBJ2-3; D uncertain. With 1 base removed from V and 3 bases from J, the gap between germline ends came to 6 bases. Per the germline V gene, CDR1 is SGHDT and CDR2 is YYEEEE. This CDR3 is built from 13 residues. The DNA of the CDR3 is TGTGCCAGCAGCTTGAGGGAAACAGATACGCAGTATTTT. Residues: CASSLRETDTQYF.

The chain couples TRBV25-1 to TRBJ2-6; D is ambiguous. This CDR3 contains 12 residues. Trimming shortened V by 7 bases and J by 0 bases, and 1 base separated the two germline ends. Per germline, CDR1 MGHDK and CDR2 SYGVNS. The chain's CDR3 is CASTSGANVLTF. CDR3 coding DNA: TGTGCCAGCACCTCTGGGGCCAACGTCCTGACTTTC.

The CDR3 protein is CASSLDPFNTGELFF. CDR3 nucleotide sequence: TGTGCCAGCAGCTTAGACCCGTTCAACACCGGGGAGCTGTTTTTT. The chain is built from TRBV7-8 and TRBJ2-2, with D uncertain. The CDR3 sequence is 15 residues long. Germline values: CDR1 SGHVS, CDR2 FQNEAQ. V was trimmed by 1 base and J by 2 bases, leaving 8 bases between them.

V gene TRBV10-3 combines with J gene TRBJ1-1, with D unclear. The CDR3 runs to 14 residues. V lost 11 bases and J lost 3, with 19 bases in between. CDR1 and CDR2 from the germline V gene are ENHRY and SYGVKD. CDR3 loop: CAVLREAPHTEAFF. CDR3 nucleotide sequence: TGTGCCGTCCTAAGGGAGGCCCCTCACACTGAAGCTTTCTTT.

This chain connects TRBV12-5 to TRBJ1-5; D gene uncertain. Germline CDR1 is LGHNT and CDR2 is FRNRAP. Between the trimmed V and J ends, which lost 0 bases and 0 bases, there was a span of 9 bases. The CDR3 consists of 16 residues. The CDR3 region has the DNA TGTGCTAGTGGTTTGGTACCCGGGGATAGCAATCAGCCCCAGCATTTT. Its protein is CASGLVPGDSNQPQHF. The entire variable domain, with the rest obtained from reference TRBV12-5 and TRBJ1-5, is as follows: DARVTQTPRHKVTEMGQEVTMRCQPILGHNTVFWYRQTMMQGLELLAYFRNRAPLDDSGMPKDRFSAEMPDATLATLKIQPSEPRDSAVYFCASGLVPGDSNQPQHFGDGTRLSIL.

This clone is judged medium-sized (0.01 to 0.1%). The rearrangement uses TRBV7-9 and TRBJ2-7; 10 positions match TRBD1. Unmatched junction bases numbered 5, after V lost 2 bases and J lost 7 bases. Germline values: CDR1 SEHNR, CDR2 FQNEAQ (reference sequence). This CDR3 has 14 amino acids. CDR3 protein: CASSLSGTGVEQYF. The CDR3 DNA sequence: TGTGCCAGCAGCTTATCCGGGACAGGGGTTGAGCAGTACTTC.

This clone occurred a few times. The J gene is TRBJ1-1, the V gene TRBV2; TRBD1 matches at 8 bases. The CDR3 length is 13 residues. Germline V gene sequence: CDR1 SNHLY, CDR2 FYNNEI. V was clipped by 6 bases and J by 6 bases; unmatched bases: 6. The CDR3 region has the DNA TGTGCCAGCAGCCTCGGACAGGGAGCTGAAGCTTTCTTT. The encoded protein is CASSLGQGAEAFF.